This TCR beta chain was identified in a study of long-term antiretroviral therapy in people with HIV (dated by TCRdb to 2022 to 2024). Context from the whole study: The earliest samples were collected approximately a decade before the 2015 WHO recommendation for immediate ART, a period when ART was typically delayed until CD4 counts fell. A retrospective serial study tested whether ART initiation and durable HIV suppression were associated with changes in peripheral blood TRB repertoire composition and diversity. A total of roughly 180 cryopreserved PBMC samples were contributed to the cohort by 30 adults with confirmed HIV infection, with samples collected serially over a mean of about 6 years (range 1-12). Of the approximately 28 participants with HIV, ten to eleven were female. No cross-contamination during QIAcube processing was shown when test extractions of a monoclonal T-cell line were performed alongside about 30 polyclonal samples.

Paper-wide results and their limitations: Since PBMC availability was limited, sequencing covered only the TCR beta chain, with no alpha chain pairing. The samples were dated from about 2003 to 2018, and the ART regimens that were used may be less effective than current ART regimens. HIV repertoires had narrower CDR3 length ranges than controls, and the network structure suggested an antigen-experienced repertoire that shifted only slightly toward naive after ART. A significant increase in TRB diversity was found to be associated with ART initiation, although TRB diversity was observed to remain significantly below that of transplant donor controls even after long-term ART. Because pre-ART samples had limited cell numbers, unsorted PBMC were profiled rather than sorted CD4+ and CD8+ T cells. At every time point, the repertoire was dominated by expanded TRB clones first identified before ART initiation, although this dominance fluctuated and, in many PLHIV, declined after ART. Inferences about post-ART repertoire changes were limited because no data were available on ART adherence, viral resistance or therapy changes.

As for this clone: It has no known antigen specificity. The sample holds no much larger clone one base away, and base qualities are not on file.

The immunoSEQ hsTCRB v3.0 assay was used at survey level resolution to sequence the TRB variable region. TRB sequencing targeted a depth of about 40,000-55,000 T-cell genomes per sample. Pooled TRB libraries were sequenced on an Illumina MiSeq with a v3 150-cycle kit. As for how the authors treated the data: Repertoire analysis was run in R within a reproducible Nextflow workflow that covered QC, data transformation and analysis. Custom analyses were implemented in LymphoSeq2, an R package for AIRR-Seq data exploration. Four samples yielding fewer than 5000 total TRB sequences were excluded, leaving 188 analyzed HIV repertoires. Of the roughly 190 retained HIV repertoires, almost 60 were collected before and approximately 130 after ART initiation. Repertoires were downsampled to 5000 TRB nucleotide sequences, with summary statistics averaged over 100 downsampling iterations. The analysis kept only TRB sequences whose CDR3 regions were at least seven amino acids long. A Shannon entropy-derived clonality score and the Gini coefficient were used to measure diversity. Repertoire networks linked the top 5000 CDR3 amino acid sequences whenever two sequences differed by an edit distance of one. GLIPH2 predicted antigen specificity groups and MHC restriction for TRB CDR3 amino acid sequences. CDR3 amino acid sequences were matched against VDJdb and McPAS-TCR to flag known CMV, EBV, HIV or tissue antigen associations. Pre-ART, post-ART and control groups were compared with Wilcoxon signed-rank tests and Holm-Bonferroni correction. What TCRdb holds here is the immuneACCESS table cut down to in-frame rearrangements. Part of the clones is not present; checked against another copy, under half of the missing clones reflect an unresolved V gene, and the others are unexplained. V and J calls and clone size follow that table, whereas D and trimming were derived from the DNA. The sample table holds 20,000 to 25,000 clones, of which around 89% were seen once. The top ten clonotypes cover about 4% of the sample.

Inclusion was restricted to participants for whom at least one PBMC sample before ART initiation and at least two post-ART samples were available. Every participant with HIV received treatment in the United States of America. Before DNA extraction, cryopreserved samples containing 1-10 million PBMC were thawed and washed. At the time of the earliest PBMC sample, participants with HIV were aged between about 23 and 54 years. Per participant, PBMC samples came from 1-4 timepoints prior to ART initiation and 2-8 timepoints following ART initiation, for a median of 7 samples. For every participant, serial HIV viral load, CD4+ T-cell count, ART history and demographic data were obtained. A Qiagen kit on a QIAcube was used to extract genomic DNA from unsorted PBMC, with samples processed in batches of 12. CDR1 SGDLS and CDR2 YYNGEE were looked up in the germline V gene. Measured from the cysteine to the phenylalanine, the CDR3 is 17 residues long. The sequence is cut down to CDR3 DNA, 51 bases in frame from base 1. The junction shows trimming of 3 bases on V and 5 bases on J, and the gene matches do not reach 11 bases of it.

This receptor was identified in a man aged 55 to 69 with HIV. Sequenced here: unsorted PBMCs, sampled 2.3 years after starting antiretroviral therapy. Rearrangement joined TRBV9 to TRBJ1-1; 12 middle bases align to TRBD1. The CDR3 in this case is CASSAGDRGLYGTEAFF. The nucleotide sequence reads as follows: TGTGCCAGCAGCGCCGGGGACAGGGGGCTTTATGGGACTGAAGCTTTCTTT.